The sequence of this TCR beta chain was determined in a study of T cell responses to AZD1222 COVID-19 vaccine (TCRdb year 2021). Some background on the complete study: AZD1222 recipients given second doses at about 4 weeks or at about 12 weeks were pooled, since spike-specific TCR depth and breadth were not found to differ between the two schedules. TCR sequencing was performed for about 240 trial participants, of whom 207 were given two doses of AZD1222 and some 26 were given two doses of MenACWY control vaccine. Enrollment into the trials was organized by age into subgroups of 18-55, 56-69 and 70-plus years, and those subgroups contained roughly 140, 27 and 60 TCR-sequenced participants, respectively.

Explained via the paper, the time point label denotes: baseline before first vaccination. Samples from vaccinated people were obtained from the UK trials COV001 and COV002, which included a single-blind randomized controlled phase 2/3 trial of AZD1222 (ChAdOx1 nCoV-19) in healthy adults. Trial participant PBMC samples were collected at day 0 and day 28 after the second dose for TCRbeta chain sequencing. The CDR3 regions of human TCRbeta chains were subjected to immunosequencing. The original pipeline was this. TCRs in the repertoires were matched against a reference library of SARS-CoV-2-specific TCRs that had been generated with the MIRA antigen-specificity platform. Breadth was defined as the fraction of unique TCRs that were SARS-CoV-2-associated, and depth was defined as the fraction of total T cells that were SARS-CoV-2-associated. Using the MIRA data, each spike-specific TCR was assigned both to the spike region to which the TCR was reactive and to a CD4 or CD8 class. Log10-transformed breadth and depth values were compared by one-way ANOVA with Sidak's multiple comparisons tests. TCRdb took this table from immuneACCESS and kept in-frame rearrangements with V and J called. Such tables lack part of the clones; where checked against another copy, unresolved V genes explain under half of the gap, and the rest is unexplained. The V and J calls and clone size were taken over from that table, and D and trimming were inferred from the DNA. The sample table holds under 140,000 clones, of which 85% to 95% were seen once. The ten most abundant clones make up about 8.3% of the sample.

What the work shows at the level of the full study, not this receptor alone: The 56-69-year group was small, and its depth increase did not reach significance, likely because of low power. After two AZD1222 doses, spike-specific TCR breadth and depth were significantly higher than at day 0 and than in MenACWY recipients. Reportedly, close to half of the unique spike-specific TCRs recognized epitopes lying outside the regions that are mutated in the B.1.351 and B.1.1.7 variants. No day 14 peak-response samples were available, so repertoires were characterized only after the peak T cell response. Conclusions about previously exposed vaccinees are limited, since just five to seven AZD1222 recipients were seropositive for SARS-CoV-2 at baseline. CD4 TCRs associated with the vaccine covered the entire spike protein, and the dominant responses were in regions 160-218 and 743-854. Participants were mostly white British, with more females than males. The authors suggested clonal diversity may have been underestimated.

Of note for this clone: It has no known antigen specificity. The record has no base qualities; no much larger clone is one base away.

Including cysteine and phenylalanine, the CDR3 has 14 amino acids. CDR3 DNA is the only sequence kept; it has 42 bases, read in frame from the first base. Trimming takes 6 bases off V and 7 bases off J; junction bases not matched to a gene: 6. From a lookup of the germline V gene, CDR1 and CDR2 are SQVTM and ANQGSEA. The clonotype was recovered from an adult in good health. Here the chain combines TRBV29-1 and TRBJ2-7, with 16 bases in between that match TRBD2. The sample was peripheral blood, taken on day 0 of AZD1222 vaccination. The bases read TGCAGCGTGGGACTAGCGGGGGGGCCAGGGGAGCAGTACTTC. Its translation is CSVGLAGGPGEQYF.